The 21 T cell receptor beta chains below were found in one sample sequenced in a study of CD8 T cells in ankylosing spondylitis. MiXCR, run by TCRdb on the 5' RACE reads, gives a single entry per CDR3 protein. Of approximately 190,000 distinct CDR3 sequences listed, approximately 12% were seen once; the top ten hold approximately 9.9%. The sequenced sample was blood, either unsorted or a sorted T cell fraction (not recorded which). The receptor set was obtained from a female donor with ankylosing spondylitis or in good health (not recorded which).

This clonotype was recorded many times. J is TRBJ2-1 and V is TRBV7-2; D perhaps matches TRBD2 (7 bases). V was pared by 5 bases and J by 5 bases, with 16 bases between. The CDR3 covers 15 residues. The germline gives CDR1 SGHTA, CDR2 FQGNSA. The CDR3 DNA sequence: TGTGCCAGCAGCCCCTGGGGGGGGGCGAACAATGAGCAGTTCTTC. Amino acid sequence: CASSPWGGANNEQFF.

In this sample, this clonotype turned up many times. The chain carries TRBV4-2 and TRBJ1-3; no reliable D call. Trimming cost V 2 bases and J 5 bases, with 10 bases left between them. CDR1 and CDR2 from the germline V gene are LGHNA and YNFKEQ. The CDR3 is made up of 14 amino acids. This CDR3 is CASSQMNLRNTIYF. The DNA of the CDR3 is TGTGCCAGCAGCCAAATGAATCTCAGAAACACCATATATTTT.

This clonotype showed up many times. The chain couples TRBV10-3 to TRBJ2-3; D ambiguous. The V end lost 2 bases, the J end lost 0 bases, and 9 bases lay between the germline ends. Germline CDR1 is ENHRY and CDR2 is SYGVKD. The CDR3 is made up of 15 amino acids. CDR3 sequence: CAISEAITSTDTQYF. The DNA of the CDR3 is TGTGCCATCAGTGAGGCGATCACTAGCACAGATACGCAGTATTTT.

Ten or more counts support this clonotype. This chain joins TRBV12-3 or TRBV12-4 and TRBJ1-5; 9 nucleotides line up with TRBD1. The CDR3 sequence is 14 residues long. V was clipped by 5 bases and J by 4 bases; unmatched bases: 3. The CDR3 bases are TGTGCCAGCAGTGGGACAGGGAGAAATCAGCCCCAGCATTTT. It codes for CASSGTGRNQPQHF.

This clonotype was detected a few times. V gene TRBV3-1 combines with J gene TRBJ1-5; the D is unclear. The CDR3 is 15 residues long. Trimming removed 2 bases at V and 0 bases at J, with 8 bases between. CDR1 and CDR2 (germline): LGHDT, YNNKEL (reference sequence). The CDR3 DNA sequence: TGTGCCAGCAGCCAATTCCACCTTAGCAATCAGCCCCAGCATTTT. It yields the protein CASSQFHLSNQPQHF.

This clonotype occurred a few times. The V gene is TRBV7-2, the J gene TRBJ2-3; D ambiguous. V dropped 1 base and J dropped 2 bases, with 10 bases sitting between them. The CDR3 contains 15 residues. CDR1 is SGHTA and CDR2 is FQGNSA in the germline V gene. CDR3 nucleotide sequence: TGTGCCAGCAGCTTAGTTGGCGGATTCACAGATACGCAGTATTTT. Protein product: CASSLVGGFTDTQYF.

This clonotype was observed at least ten times. The V and J genes are TRBV18 and TRBJ1-5; 10 bases align to TRBD1. CDR1 KGHSH and CDR2 LQKENI come from the germline V gene. This CDR3 spans 16 amino acids. V dropped 4 bases and J dropped 2; count of bases not matched to a gene: 5. This CDR3 is CASSQVGTGGNQPQHF. Written as DNA, the CDR3 is TGTGCCAGCTCACAGGTCGGGACAGGGGGCAATCAGCCCCAGCATTTT.

This clonotype has a count of ten or more. At one boundary the junction diverges from the germline segment, which might be a read error. The chain has TRBV14 and TRBJ1-2, with a possible D match to TRBD1 (5 bases). The germline V gene has CDR1 SGHDN and CDR2 FVKESK. This CDR3 contains 14 residues. DNA for the CDR3: TGTGCCAGCAGCCCCTTCGGGACTTACTACGGCTACACCTTC. Amino acid sequence: CASSPFGTYYGYTF.

This clonotype was seen many times. The chain couples TRBV5-1 to TRBJ1-1, with D perhaps matching TRBD1 (6 bases). Trimming took 6 bases from V and 5 from J, leaving 14 bases between them. Germline V lookup: CDR1 SGHRS, CDR2 YFSETQ. The CDR3 has 13 amino acids. The CDR3 coding sequence is TGCGCCAGCAACTCCGGAGGGGGGACTGAAGCTTTCTTT. It yields the protein CASNSGGGTEAFF.

Ten or more counts support this clonotype. V usage is TRBV20-1 and J usage is TRBJ2-7; D is unclear. From germline, CDR1 is DFQATT and CDR2 SNEGSKA (reference sequence). The CDR3 contains 13 residues. Trimming took 5 bases from V and 5 from J, leaving 16 bases between them. The CDR3 DNA is TGCAGTGCTCAGAGGCGGCGATGGGACGAGCAGTACTTC. Translation gives CSAQRRRWDEQYF.

The chain joins TRBV5-1 to TRBJ2-5, with 8 bases that match TRBD1. V was pared by 3 bases and J by 0 bases, with 4 bases of the junction left unmatched. The CDR3 is 15 residues long. Germline loops: CDR1 SGHRS, CDR2 YFSETQ. CDR3 nucleotides: TGCGCCAGCAGCTCGGACAGGGCTTACCAAGAGACCCAGTACTTC. Translated, it gives CASSSDRAYQETQYF.

This clonotype was found many times. The rearrangement uses TRBV7-8 and TRBJ1-5; TRBD1 might be the D (5 bases). Trimming stripped 4 bases from V and 1 base from J, with 14 bases between. The CDR3 runs 16 residues. The V gene's germline CDR1 is SGHVS and CDR2 FQNEAQ. The CDR3 reads CASSSPRRESNQPQHF. In DNA form, the CDR3 reads TGTGCCAGCAGCTCACCCCGCAGGGAGAGCAATCAGCCCCAGCATTTT.

A few counts support this clonotype. The V call is TRBV5-1, the J call TRBJ1-1; D remains unclear. Trimming pared 4 bases from V and 0 bases from J, leaving 16 bases between. Looked up from germline, CDR1 is SGHRS and CDR2 is YFSETQ. The CDR3 has 16 amino acids. The CDR3 loop reads CASSPGVGIMNTEAFF. As DNA, the CDR3 is TGCGCCAGCAGCCCTGGGGTGGGCATCATGAACACTGAAGCTTTCTTT.

This clonotype appeared many times. The CDR3, as DNA: TGCGCCAGCAGCCCCCAGTTCTTC. It specifies CASSPQFF. The rearrangement joins TRBV5-1 to TRBJ2-1; D unresolved. V was trimmed by 4 bases and J by 13 bases, leaving 3 bases between them. The CDR3 is 8 amino acids. The V gene's germline CDR1 is SGHRS and CDR2 YFSETQ.

Many counts were recorded for this clonotype. V gene TRBV11-3 combines with J gene TRBJ2-7; TRBD1 aligns across 7 bases. Looked up from germline, CDR1 is SGHNT and CDR2 is YENEEA. V was clipped by 1 base and J by 1 base; unmatched bases: 4. This CDR3 is built from 15 residues. CDR3 protein: CASSLGGTVSYEQYF. CDR3 DNA: TGTGCCAGCAGCTTAGGGGGGACAGTATCCTACGAGCAGTACTTC.

The table lists this clonotype with many counts. The chain employs TRBV7-8 and TRBJ1-5; 10 positions agree with TRBD1. The CDR3 is made up of 16 amino acids. CDR1 and CDR2 from the germline V gene are SGHVS and FQNEAQ. V was pared by 2 bases and J by 7 bases, with 8 bases of the junction left unmatched. The CDR3 coding sequence is TGTGCCAGCAGCTTAAAGTCGGGACAGGGGCTCCAGCCCCAGCATTTT. This gives the protein CASSLKSGQGLQPQHF.

The chain uses TRBV24-1 and TRBJ2-1; TRBD2 matches at 12 bases. The V and J ends lost 3 bases and 7 bases, in that order; junction bases with no gene match: 6. Germline V gives CDR1 KGHDR, CDR2 SFDVKD. The CDR3 loop spans 16 amino acids. CDR3 amino acids: CATSDATSGSMNEQFF. CDR3 nucleotide sequence: TGTGCCACCAGTGATGCGACTAGCGGGAGTATGAATGAGCAGTTCTTC.

On this clonotype itself: Germline and junction disagree at one end, which may indicate a read error. The rearrangement links TRBV9 to TRBJ2-3; 7 bases map to TRBD2. CDR3 length: 15 residues. CDR1 and CDR2 (germline): SGDLS, YYNGEE. The CDR3 bases are TGTGCCAGCGGCGTAGGGACTAAACGCACAGATACGCAGTATTTT. Its protein product is CASGVGTKRTDTQYF.

V and J are TRBV7-6 and TRBJ1-4; D ambiguous. The CDR3 is 13 residues long. V was clipped by 6 bases and J by 5 bases, with 10 bases between them. CDR1 is SGHVS, CDR2 FNYEAQ, per germline. The CDR3 bases are TGTGCCAGCAGGGGAGTTGTCAATGAAAAACTGTTTTTT. Translated, it gives CASRGVVNEKLFF.

The chain links TRBV27 to TRBJ2-7, with 9 bases that match TRBD2. Germline-derived CDR1 and CDR2 are MNHEY and SMNVEV (reference sequence). The CDR3 totals 15 residues. Unmatched junction bases numbered 8, after V lost 5 bases and J lost 3 bases. The chain's CDR3 is CASSQGLAGNYEQYF. Written as DNA, the CDR3 is TGTGCCAGCAGTCAGGGACTAGCTGGGAACTACGAGCAGTACTTC.

Only a few counts were recorded for this clonotype. The chain has TRBV7-3 and TRBJ2-1, with TRBD2 matching 10 bases. This CDR3 has 16 residues. V was pared by 2 bases and J by 4 bases, with 5 bases of the junction left unmatched. Germline V CDR1 and CDR2: SGHTA, FQGTGA. Here the CDR3 DNA reads TGTGCCAGCAGCTTACTGGCTAGCGGGAGTTACAATGAGCAGTTCTTC. This sequence encodes CASSLLASGSYNEQFF.